These 13 T cell receptor beta chains were sequenced from one sample in a study of T-cell memory formation after mild COVID-19. TCRdb recomputed calls from the 5' RACE reads with MiXCR, one row per CDR3 protein. The data hold about 420,000 distinct CDR3 sequences, with 23% observed a single time. The source material was PBMCs or a T cell subset sorted from them (not recorded which). The receptors come from an adult woman who had mild COVID-19 (a few samples of this study predate the infection). Cell type and time point are not known.

A few counts support this clonotype. The CDR3 DNA is TGTGCCAGCAGCTTAGCCCTGGGAGCAGATACGCAGTATTTT. It codes for CASSLALGADTQYF. The chain uses TRBV7-6 and TRBJ2-3, with a weak D call TRBD2 (5 bases). The CDR3 sequence is 14 residues long. The V end lost 0 bases, the J end lost 4 bases, and 8 bases lay between the germline ends. Per the germline V gene, CDR1 is SGHVS and CDR2 is FNYEAQ.

V gene TRBV12-3 or TRBV12-4 combines with J gene TRBJ2-1; 9 bases map to TRBD1. The V and J ends lost 8 bases and 2 bases, in that order; junction bases with no gene match: 1. The CDR3 covers 13 residues. CDR3 in amino acids: CASRQGAYNEQFF. DNA of the CDR3: TGTGCCAGCCGACAGGGGGCCTACAATGAGCAGTTCTTC.

This clonotype was detected many times. The rearrangement links TRBV4-2 to TRBJ2-2; D unresolved. The V and J ends lost 1 base and 1 base respectively, with 10 bases between them. Per the germline V gene, CDR1 is LGHNA and CDR2 is YNFKEQ. This CDR3 is built from 16 residues. The CDR3 reads CASSQGDSRNTGELFF. CDR3 coding DNA: TGTGCCAGCAGCCAAGGGGATAGCAGGAACACCGGGGAGCTGTTTTTT.

The sample holds a few counts of this clonotype. The chain uses TRBV6-2 or TRBV6-3 and TRBJ2-7; TRBD1 matches at 8 bases. Germline V gene sequence: CDR1 MNHEY, CDR2 SVGEGT. With 10 bases clipped from V and 3 bases from J, the junction kept 11 bases outside the gene matches. The CDR3 totals 14 residues. The CDR3, as DNA: TGTGCCACCGCAGGGCTGGACAGGGTCTACGAGCAGTACTTC. It yields the protein CATAGLDRVYEQYF.

This clonotype was seen a handful of times. The V call is TRBV5-1, the J call TRBJ2-3; D is perhaps TRBD2 (6 bases). V was pared by 9 bases and J by 6 bases, with 26 bases between. Germline values: CDR1 SGHRS, CDR2 YFSETQ. The length of the CDR3 is 16 residues. As DNA, the CDR3 is TGCGCCACCGCCCTAGCGCCGGGTCCCGCTGGGGATACGCAGTATTTT. The encoded protein is CATALAPGPAGDTQYF.

The chain combines TRBV5-1 with TRBJ1-2; 10 positions agree with TRBD1. CDR1 is SGHRS, CDR2 YFSETQ, per germline. Trimming took 7 bases from V and 6 from J; bases not matched to a gene: 12. The CDR3 sequence is 15 residues long. CDR3 region: CASATRTGGGDGYTF. DNA of the CDR3: TGCGCCAGCGCAACAAGGACAGGGGGAGGCGATGGCTACACCTTC.

This clonotype was found a few times. This sequence joins TRBV9 and TRBJ1-2; no clear D. Germline V gene lookup returns CDR1 SGDLS and CDR2 YYNGEE. The CDR3 is made up of 14 amino acids. The germline V and J ends were trimmed by 1 base and 1 base, with 8 bases remaining between them. Written as DNA, the CDR3 is TGTGCCAGCAGCGTATCCGCCGGTAACTATGGCTACACCTTC. It encodes CASSVSAGNYGYTF.

V gene TRBV6-5 combines with J gene TRBJ2-7, with TRBD1 identical over 10 bases. The V gene's germline CDR1 is MNHEY and CDR2 SVGAGI. The CDR3 totals 14 residues. The V gene end was trimmed by 4 bases and the J gene end by 6 bases; junction bases not matched to a gene: 6. The CDR3 DNA reads as TGTGCCAGCAGTTTCGACAGGGGGCTCGCCGAGCAGTACTTC. Encoded protein: CASSFDRGLAEQYF.

The sample holds a few counts of this clonotype. The genes are TRBV7-2 and TRBJ2-3; weak D call: TRBD2 (7 bases). CDR1 is SGHTA and CDR2 is FQGNSA in the germline V gene. The CDR3 is made up of 15 amino acids. The ends were cut back, 5 bases at V and 6 bases at J, with 18 bases in the middle. The CDR3 reads CASSPRGGGRDTQYF. The CDR3 DNA sequence: TGTGCCAGCAGCCCTAGGGGGGGGGGCCGGGATACGCAGTATTTT.

In nucleotides, the CDR3 is TGTGCCACCAGCAGAGACCGGGGGGCTGGAAACACCATATATTTT. Translated: CATSRDRGAGNTIYF. The rearrangement joins TRBV15 to TRBJ1-3, with TRBD1 as a possible D gene (5 bases). CDR3 size: 15 residues. The germline CDR1 and CDR2 sequences are LNHNV and YYDKDF (reference sequence). Trimming shortened V by 0 bases and J by 2 bases, and 8 bases separated the two germline ends.

This clonotype was seen a few times. The V and J genes are TRBV24-1 and TRBJ2-1; 9 bases match TRBD2. The CDR3 length is 17 residues. The V gene's germline CDR1 is KGHDR and CDR2 SFDVKD. Unmatched junction bases numbered 11, after V lost 4 bases and J lost 5 bases. CDR3 sequence (DNA): TGTGCCACCAGTGACCTCTTTCCAGCGGGAGGAAACAATGAGCAGTTCTTC. Protein product: CATSDLFPAGGNNEQFF.

The rearrangement uses TRBV20-1 and TRBJ2-5; the D is unclear. The CDR3 length is 14 residues. V lost 3 bases to trimming and J lost 5 bases, with 16 bases between them. Germline assignment: CDR1 DFQATT and CDR2 SNEGSKA (reference sequence). The CDR3 region is CSASSVGLEETQYF. The CDR3 nucleotides are TGCAGTGCTAGTTCAGTAGGCCTAGAGGAGACCCAGTACTTC.

The chain combines TRBV6-1 with TRBJ2-5, with TRBD2 as a possible D gene (5 bases). V lost 2 bases and J 5 bases, leaving 9 bases between the germline ends. The CDR3 has 13 amino acids. Germline V gene data show CDR1 as MNHNS and CDR2 as SASEGT. The CDR3, as DNA: TGTGCCAGCAGTGAATTTCGAGGGGAGACCCAGTACTTC. Translation gives CASSEFRGETQYF.